This is a list of T cell receptor beta chains from one sample in a study of cytomegalovirus exposure and HLA in healthy donors. Data came from immunoSEQ multiplex PCR; TCRdb stores just in-frame clones and leaves some out. The repertoire has about 120,000 clones, roughly 80% of them found once; the top ten carry about 2.6%. The sample comprised PBMCs. These receptors were taken from a middle-aged woman in good health and CMV-seropositive. Each CDR3 is given with its conserved first and last residue. D genes are given only for firm matches. Rows give clone size only sometimes, using once, few, many, or a class for an expanded clone.

d_call | j_call | clone_size | v_call | cdr3_aa | cdr3_nt
. | TRBJ2-5 | . | TRBV2 | CASSYRVLGQYF | TGTGCCAGCAGCTACAGGGTTTTAGGCCAGTACTTC
. | TRBJ1-5 | . | TRBV4-3 | CASSQDFSGNQPQHF | TGCGCCAGCAGCCAAGATTTTTCAGGGAATCAGCCCCAGCATTTT
. | TRBJ1-1 | . | TRBV2 | CASQIGDNTEAFF | TGTGCCAGCCAGATCGGGGATAACACTGAAGCTTTCTTT
TRBD1 | TRBJ1-5 | . | TRBV6-5 | CASRGTVSSNQPQHF | TGTGCCAGCAGAGGGACAGTATCTAGCAATCAGCCCCAGCATTTT
. | TRBJ2-1 | . | TRBV5-4 | CASSSTSFESNEQFF | TGTGCCAGCAGCTCAACTAGCTTCGAGAGTAATGAGCAGTTCTTC
. | TRBJ1-5 | . | TRBV11-3 | CASSLDPLANQPQHF | TGTGCCAGCAGCTTAGATCCCCTGGCCAATCAGCCCCAGCATTTT
. | TRBJ1-6 | . | TRBV4-1 | CASSLAVAAPLHF | TGCGCCAGCAGCCTGGCCGTTGCGGCACCCCTCCACTTT
. | TRBJ2-7 | few | TRBV27 | CASSFLGAGYEQYF | TGTGCCAGCAGTTTTTTAGGGGCAGGTTACGAGCAGTACTTC
. | TRBJ1-3 | . | TRBV29-1 | CSVEDFTGSSGNTIYF | TGCAGCGTTGAAGACTTTACAGGGAGCTCTGGAAACACCATATATTTT
. | TRBJ2-7 | . | TRBV19 | CASSARQLPYEQYF | TGTGCCAGTAGTGCCCGACAGCTCCCCTACGAGCAGTACTTC
TRBD1 | TRBJ2-7 | once | TRBV19 | CASSLSYRGLYEQYF | TGTGCCAGTAGTTTATCCTACAGGGGGCTGTACGAGCAGTACTTC
. | TRBJ2-1 | . | TRBV11-3 | CASSLSFAGDEQFF | TGTGCCAGCAGCTTAAGTTTTGCAGGGGACGAGCAGTTCTTC
. | TRBJ1-2 | . | TRBV20-1 | CSAMTNYGYTF | TGCAGTGCTATGACAAACTATGGCTACACCTTC
. | TRBJ2-2 | few | TRBV13 | CASSLGRAERNTGELFF | TGTGCCAGCAGCTTAGGCAGAGCGGAGAGAAACACCGGGGAGCTGTTTTTT
. | TRBJ2-3 | . | TRBV7-8 | CASSLVGDTQYF | TGTGCCAGCAGCTTAGTCGGAGATACGCAGTATTTT
. | TRBJ1-2 | . | TRBV7-9 | CASSHGHNYGYTF | TGTGCCAGCAGCCACGGACACAACTATGGCTACACCTTC
. | TRBJ1-5 | few | TRBV5-6 | CASSLIDSPYQPQHF | TGTGCCAGCAGCTTGATTGACAGTCCCTACCAGCCCCAGCATTTT
TRBD1 | TRBJ1-1 | once | TRBV4-2 | CASSQSSGQGTTEAFF | TGTGCCAGCAGCCAGTCGTCGGGACAGGGAACCACTGAAGCTTTCTTT
TRBD2 | TRBJ2-7 | . | TRBV5-1 | CASTPGLAGGGEQYF | TGCGCCAGCACACCGGGACTAGCGGGAGGTGGGGAGCAGTACTTC
TRBD2 | TRBJ2-3 | . | TRBV7-9 | CASSLGRRGAKYF | TGTGCCAGCAGCTTAGGACGGCGGGGGGCAAAGTATTTT
. | TRBJ2-2 | . | TRBV4-2 | CASSPTSTRTNTGELFF | TGTGCCAGCAGCCCTACATCGACACGAACGAACACCGGGGAGCTGTTTTTT
TRBD2 | TRBJ2-5 | . | TRBV5-6 | CASSLATSAQETQYF | TGTGCCAGCAGCTTGGCTACTAGCGCGCAAGAGACCCAGTACTTC
TRBD1 | TRBJ1-4 | . | TRBV19 | CASSLSTGRREKLFF | TGTGCCAGTAGTCTCTCGACAGGGCGACGGGAAAAACTGTTTTTT
TRBD2 | TRBJ2-1 | . | TRBV18 | CASSPGAGEVDEQFF | TGTGCCAGCTCACCAGGGGCGGGGGAGGTCGATGAGCAGTTCTTC
. | TRBJ1-1 | . | TRBV11-2 | CASSLQGREAFF | TGTGCCAGCAGCTTACAAGGCAGGGAAGCTTTCTTT
. | TRBJ2-1 | . | TRBV6-5 | CASKDRYNEQFF | TGTGCCAGCAAAGACAGATACAATGAGCAGTTCTTC
. | TRBJ1-1 | . | TRBV19 | CASSIRRDTEAFF | TGTGCCAGTAGTATTAGGAGGGACACTGAAGCTTTCTTT
. | TRBJ2-7 | . | TRBV5-4 | CASSQPNRDEQYF | TGTGCCAGCAGCCAACCAAACAGGGACGAGCAGTACTTC
. | TRBJ2-7 | . | TRBV25-1 | CASSEPGTSYEQYF | TGTGCCAGCAGTGAACCAGGTACCTCCTACGAGCAGTACTTC
TRBD2 | TRBJ2-7 | . | TRBV6-5 | CASSYSASGDYYEQYF | TGTGCCAGCAGTTACTCGGCTAGCGGGGACTACTACGAGCAGTACTTC
. | TRBJ2-1 | . | TRBV18 | CASSFRRDYNEQFF | TGTGCCAGCTCATTTCGACGGGACTACAATGAGCAGTTCTTC
. | TRBJ1-1 | few | TRBV10-3 | CAISESGGHSAEAFF | TGTGCCATCAGTGAGTCAGGGGGTCACTCCGCTGAAGCTTTCTTT
TRBD2 | TRBJ2-1 | . | TRBV12-5 | CASGLELAGVSHNEQFF | TGTGCTAGTGGTTTGGAACTAGCGGGAGTATCCCACAATGAGCAGTTCTTC
TRBD2 | TRBJ2-2 | . | TRBV5-4 | CASSSPSGTMNTGELFF | TGTGCCAGCAGCTCCCCCTCCGGGACTATGAACACCGGGGAGCTGTTTTTT
. | TRBJ2-2 | . | TRBV2 | CASNRGGAFGELFF | TGTGCCAGCAATAGAGGGGGGGCCTTCGGGGAGCTGTTTTTT
. | TRBJ2-1 | . | TRBV30 | CAWSLSDLLVVPYNEQFF | TGTGCCTGGAGCTTAAGCGACCTACTAGTCGTTCCCTACAATGAGCAGTTCTTC
TRBD1 | TRBJ2-7 | . | TRBV2 | CASSAGQGAYEQYF | TGTGCCAGCAGTGCGGGACAGGGAGCCTACGAGCAGTACTTC
TRBD2 | TRBJ2-7 | . | TRBV7-9 | CASSRWSGGRDEQYF | TGTGCCAGCAGCAGGTGGAGCGGGGGACGGGACGAGCAGTACTTC
TRBD2 | TRBJ2-7 | . | TRBV4-1 | CASSQVPAGDYEQYF | TGCGCCAGCAGCCAAGTACCAGCGGGGGACTACGAGCAGTACTTC
TRBD1 | TRBJ2-3 | once | TRBV10-3 | CAISSGDRATDTQYF | TGTGCCATCAGCTCGGGGGACAGGGCAACAGATACGCAGTATTTT
. | TRBJ2-5 | . | TRBV4-1 | CASSQDGGRVIQTQYF | TGCGCCAGCAGCCAAGATGGTGGCAGGGTGATACAGACCCAGTACTTC
TRBD1 | TRBJ1-4 | . | TRBV18 | CASSPRVDRPGNEKLFF | TGTGCCAGCTCACCACGGGTGGACAGGCCGGGTAATGAAAAACTGTTTTTT
TRBD1 | TRBJ2-1 | . | TRBV9 | CASSPSGQGIQGEQFF | TGTGCCAGCAGCCCCTCGGGACAGGGGATTCAGGGTGAGCAGTTCTTC
TRBD1 | TRBJ2-7 | . | TRBV7-2 | CASSTRQGTYEQYF | TGTGCCAGCAGCACACGACAGGGTACCTACGAGCAGTACTTC
. | TRBJ2-3 | . | TRBV5-1 | CASSFLGSGSTDTQYF | TGCGCCAGCAGCTTCCTGGGTAGCGGCAGCACAGATACGCAGTATTTT
TRBD1 | TRBJ1-2 | . | TRBV10-1 | CASSDRGSYGYTF | TGCGCCAGCAGCGACAGGGGTTCCTATGGCTACACCTTC
TRBD2 | TRBJ2-1 | . | TRBV5-1 | CASSWTGTSGDEQFF | TGCGCCAGCAGCTGGACCGGGACTAGCGGCGATGAGCAGTTCTTC
. | TRBJ2-4 | few | TRBV5-1 | CASSLGLDTNIQYF | TGCGCCAGCAGCTTGGGACTGGATACTAACATTCAGTACTTC
. | TRBJ1-3 | few | TRBV6-5 | CASSYSWSSGNTIYF | TGTGCCAGCAGTTACTCGTGGAGCTCTGGAAACACCATATATTTT
. | TRBJ2-1 | . | TRBV7-2 | CASTPGTAYNEQFF | TGTGCCAGCACCCCCGGGACTGCCTACAATGAGCAGTTCTTC
. | TRBJ1-5 | . | TRBV5-4 | CASSEGVGNQPQHF | TGTGCCAGCAGTGAAGGGGTGGGCAATCAGCCCCAGCATTTT
TRBD1 | TRBJ1-5 | few | TRBV19 | CASSISGTGSAQPQHF | TGTGCCAGTAGTATCTCCGGGACAGGGTCGGCTCAGCCCCAGCATTTT
TRBD2 | TRBJ2-5 | . | TRBV9 | CASSVGAGDGETQYF | TGTGCCAGCAGCGTAGGAGCGGGGGATGGTGAGACCCAGTACTTC
. | TRBJ1-2 | . | TRBV18 | CASSPGGYGYTF | TGTGCCAGCTCACCGGGGGGGTATGGCTACACCTTC
. | TRBJ1-4 | . | TRBV27 | CASSPWTVNEKLFF | TGTGCCAGCAGTCCCTGGACAGTTAATGAAAAACTGTTTTTT
. | TRBJ2-1 | . | TRBV6-5 | CASGLAGHEQFF | TGTGCCAGCGGATTAGCAGGGCATGAGCAGTTCTTC
TRBD1 | TRBJ1-1 | . | TRBV5-4 | CASRSGGPRNTEAFF | TGTGCCAGCAGGTCAGGGGGCCCGAGGAACACTGAAGCTTTCTTT
. | TRBJ1-2 | . | TRBV2 | CASSKNGVGYTF | TGTGCCAGCAGTAAAAACGGGGTTGGCTACACCTTC
TRBD1 | TRBJ1-2 | . | TRBV6-1 | CAAAKTGDYYGYTF | TGTGCCGCAGCTAAAACAGGGGATTACTATGGCTACACCTTC
. | TRBJ2-7 | few | TRBV6-1 | CASSESGRSRGGQYF | TGTGCCAGCAGTGAATCGGGCAGGTCCCGAGGGGGGCAGTACTTC